This is a list of T cell receptor beta chains from one sample in a study of cytotoxic CD8 clonotypes in ibrutinib-treated CLL. The table came from immunoSEQ multiplex PCR; TCRdb's copy has only in-frame clones and leaves some out. The sample gives 150,000 or so clones, about 88% of which show up once; roughly 3% is in the top ten. This specimen was PBMCs, taken at disease progression, from a patient treated with ibrutinib. The receptor source for this set is a human donor with chronic lymphocytic leukemia. Each CDR3 is given with its conserved first and last residue. A D gene is named only where the DNA matches it firmly. The size field is filled for only some rows; it gives once, few, many or a size class.

>TRBD2|.|TRBV30|TRBJ2-3
CAWTSGSNTQYF
TGTGCCTGGACTAGCGGGAGCAATACGCAGTATTTT
>TRBD1|.|TRBV10-3|TRBJ2-2
CAISAGQGNTGELFF
TGTGCCATCAGCGCGGGACAGGGAAATACCGGGGAGCTGTTTTTT
>TRBD2|.|TRBV5-1|TRBJ2-2
CASRAAGGTNTGELFF
TGCGCCAGCCGAGCAGCGGGAGGCACGAACACCGGGGAGCTGTTTTTT
>.|once|TRBV7-5|TRBJ1-1
CVRSLPGQGTTEAFF
TGTGTCAGAAGCCTCCCGGGACAGGGGACCACTGAAGCTTTCTTT
>TRBD1|.|TRBV13|TRBJ2-7
CASGPHRDRGTYEQYF
TGTGCCAGCGGCCCCCACCGGGACAGGGGAACCTACGAGCAGTACTTC
>.|.|TRBV7-7|TRBJ2-2
CASSRRGEGTGELFF
TGTGCTAGCAGCCGGCGGGGTGAGGGGACCGGGGAGCTGTTTTTT
>.|.|TRBV30|TRBJ1-3
CAWSVEGNENTIYF
TGTGCCTGGAGTGTCGAGGGGAATGAAAACACCATATATTTT
>TRBD2|.|TRBV13|TRBJ2-5
CASSPTGTSGIQETQYF
TGTGCCAGCAGCCCAACCGGGACTAGCGGGATCCAAGAGACCCAGTACTTC
>.|few|TRBV5-1|TRBJ1-3
CASSRGPGNTIYF
TGCGCCAGCAGCCGGGGGCCTGGAAACACCATATATTTT
>.|.|TRBV19|TRBJ2-7
CASSIASRAGPGEQYF
TGTGCCAGTAGTATTGCGTCCCGAGCGGGTCCGGGGGAGCAGTACTTC
>TRBD1|.|TRBV28|TRBJ2-2
CASSLIGGGTGELFF
TGTGCCAGCAGTTTGATAGGGGGCGGAACCGGGGAGCTGTTTTTT
>.|.|TRBV9|TRBJ2-3
CASSTQTHTDTQYF
TGTGCCAGCAGCACCCAAACCCACACAGATACGCAGTATTTT
>.|few|TRBV9|TRBJ1-2
CASSVDVEGALLYGYTF
TGTGCCAGCAGCGTAGATGTGGAGGGAGCCCTGCTGTATGGCTACACCTTC
>.|.|TRBV5-1|TRBJ1-2
CASSLEYSSLGYGGYTF
TGCGCCAGCAGCTTGGAGTATTCGTCTTTGGGATACGGGGGCTACACCTTC
>.|few|TRBV13|TRBJ1-2
CASSLGTGHYGYTF
TGTGCCAGCAGCTTGGGAACCGGACACTATGGCTACACCTTC
>.|.|TRBV7-2|TRBJ2-7
CASSREIVRHEQYF
TGTGCCAGCAGTCGAGAAATAGTTCGGCACGAGCAGTACTTC